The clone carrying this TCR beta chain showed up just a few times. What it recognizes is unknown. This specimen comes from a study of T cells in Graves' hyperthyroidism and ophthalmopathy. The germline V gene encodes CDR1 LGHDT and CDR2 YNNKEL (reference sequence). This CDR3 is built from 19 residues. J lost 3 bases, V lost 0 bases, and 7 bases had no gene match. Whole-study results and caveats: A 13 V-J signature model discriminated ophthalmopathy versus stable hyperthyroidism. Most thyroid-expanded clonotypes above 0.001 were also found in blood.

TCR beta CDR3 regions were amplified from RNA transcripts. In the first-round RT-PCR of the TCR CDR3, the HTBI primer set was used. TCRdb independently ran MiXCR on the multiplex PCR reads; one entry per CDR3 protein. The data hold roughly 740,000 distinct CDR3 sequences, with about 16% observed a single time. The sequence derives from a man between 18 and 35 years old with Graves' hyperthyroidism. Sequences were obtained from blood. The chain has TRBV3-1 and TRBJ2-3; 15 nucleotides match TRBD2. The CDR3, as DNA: TGTGCCAGCAGCCAAGACGTCGTCGGGACTAGCGGGAGGACAGATACGCAGTATTTT. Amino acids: CASSQDVVGTSGRTDTQYF.